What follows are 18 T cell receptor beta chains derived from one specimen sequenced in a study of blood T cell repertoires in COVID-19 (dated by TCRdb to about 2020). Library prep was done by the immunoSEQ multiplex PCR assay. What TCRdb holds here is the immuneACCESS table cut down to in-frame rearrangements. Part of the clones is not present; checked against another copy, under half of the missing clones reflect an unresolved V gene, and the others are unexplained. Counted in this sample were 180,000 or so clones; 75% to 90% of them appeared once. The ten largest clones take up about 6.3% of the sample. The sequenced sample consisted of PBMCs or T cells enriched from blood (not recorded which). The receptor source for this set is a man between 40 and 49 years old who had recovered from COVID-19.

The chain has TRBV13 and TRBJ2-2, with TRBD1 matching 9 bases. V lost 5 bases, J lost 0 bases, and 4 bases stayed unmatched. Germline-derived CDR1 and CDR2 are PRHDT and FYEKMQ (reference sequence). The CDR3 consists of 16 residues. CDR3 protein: CASSPGTGPNTGELFF. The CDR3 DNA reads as TGTGCCAGCAGCCCAGGGACAGGGCCGAACACCGGGGAGCTGTTTTTT.

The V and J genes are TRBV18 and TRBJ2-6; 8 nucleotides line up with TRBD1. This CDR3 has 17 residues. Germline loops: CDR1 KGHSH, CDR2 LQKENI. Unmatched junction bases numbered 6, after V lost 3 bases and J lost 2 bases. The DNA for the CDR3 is TGTGCCAGCTCACCGTCCGGGACAGGTGCTGGGGCCAACGTCCTGACTTTC. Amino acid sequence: CASSPSGTGAGANVLTF.

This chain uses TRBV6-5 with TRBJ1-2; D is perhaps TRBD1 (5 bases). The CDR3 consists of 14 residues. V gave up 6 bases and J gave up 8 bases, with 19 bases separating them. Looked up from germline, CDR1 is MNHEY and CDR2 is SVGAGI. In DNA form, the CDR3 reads TGTGCCAGCAGCCGAAGAGACAGCCAGAGGGGCTACACCTTC. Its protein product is CASSRRDSQRGYTF.

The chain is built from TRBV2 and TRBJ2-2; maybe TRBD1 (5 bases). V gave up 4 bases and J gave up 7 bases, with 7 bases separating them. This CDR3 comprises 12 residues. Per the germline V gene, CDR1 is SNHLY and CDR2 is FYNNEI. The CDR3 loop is CASSAGNGELFF. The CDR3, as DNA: TGTGCCAGCAGTGCAGGGAACGGGGAGCTGTTTTTT. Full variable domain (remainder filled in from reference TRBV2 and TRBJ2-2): EPEVTQTPSHQVTQMGQEVILRCVPISNHLYFYWYRQILGQKVEFLVSFYNNEISEKSEIFDDQFSVERPDGSNFTLKIRSTKLEDSAMYFCASSAGNGELFFGEGSRLTVL.

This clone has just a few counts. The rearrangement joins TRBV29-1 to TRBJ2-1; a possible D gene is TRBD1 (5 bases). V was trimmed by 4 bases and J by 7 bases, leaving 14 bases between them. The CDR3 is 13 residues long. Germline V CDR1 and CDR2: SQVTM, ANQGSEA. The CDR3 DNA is TGCAGCGTTGTATTAACAGGCCAAAATGAGCAGTTCTTC. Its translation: CSVVLTGQNEQFF.

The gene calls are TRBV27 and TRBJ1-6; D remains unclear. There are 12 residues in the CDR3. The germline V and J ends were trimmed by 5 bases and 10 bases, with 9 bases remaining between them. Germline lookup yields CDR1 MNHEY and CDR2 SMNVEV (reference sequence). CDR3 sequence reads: CASSLTGSPLHF. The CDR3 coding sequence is TGTGCCAGCAGTCTAACGGGGTCACCCCTCCACTTT.

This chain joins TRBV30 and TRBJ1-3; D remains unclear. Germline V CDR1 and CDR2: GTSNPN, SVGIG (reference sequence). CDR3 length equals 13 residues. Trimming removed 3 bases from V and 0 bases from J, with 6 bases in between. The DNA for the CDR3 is TGTGCCTGGAGCCTAAACTCTGGAAACACCATATATTTT. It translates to CAWSLNSGNTIYF.

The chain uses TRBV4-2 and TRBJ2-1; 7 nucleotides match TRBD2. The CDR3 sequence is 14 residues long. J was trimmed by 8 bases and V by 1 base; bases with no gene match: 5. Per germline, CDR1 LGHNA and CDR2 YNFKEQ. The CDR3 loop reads CASSQGSGVDEQFF. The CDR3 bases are TGTGCCAGCAGCCAAGGAAGCGGGGTAGATGAGCAGTTCTTC.

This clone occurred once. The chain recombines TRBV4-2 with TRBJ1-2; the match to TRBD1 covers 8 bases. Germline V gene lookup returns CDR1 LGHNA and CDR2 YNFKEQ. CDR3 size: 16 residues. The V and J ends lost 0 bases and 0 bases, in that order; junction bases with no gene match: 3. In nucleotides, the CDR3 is TGTGCCAGCAGCCAAGATCGGACAGGGCCTAACTATGGCTACACCTTC. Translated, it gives CASSQDRTGPNYGYTF.

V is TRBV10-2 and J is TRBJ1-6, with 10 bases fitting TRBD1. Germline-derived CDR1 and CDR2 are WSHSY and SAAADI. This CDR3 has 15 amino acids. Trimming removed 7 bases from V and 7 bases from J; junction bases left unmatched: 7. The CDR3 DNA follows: TGCGCCAGCACTTCCGGACAGGGGGTGAATTCACCCCTCCACTTT. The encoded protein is CASTSGQGVNSPLHF.

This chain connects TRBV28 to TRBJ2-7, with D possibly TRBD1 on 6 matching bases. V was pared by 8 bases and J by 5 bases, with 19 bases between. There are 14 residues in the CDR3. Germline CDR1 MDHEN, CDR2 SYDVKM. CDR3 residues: CASCLGGRWDEQYF. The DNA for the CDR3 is TGTGCCAGCTGCCTTGGGGGCCGTTGGGACGAGCAGTACTTC.

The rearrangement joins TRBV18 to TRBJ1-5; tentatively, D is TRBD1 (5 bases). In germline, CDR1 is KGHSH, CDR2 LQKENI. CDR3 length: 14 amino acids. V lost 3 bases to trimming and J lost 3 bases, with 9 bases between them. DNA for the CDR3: TGTGCCAGCTCACCGGGGCAAACCAATCAGCCCCAGCATTTT. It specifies CASSPGQTNQPQHF.

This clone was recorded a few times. The CDR3 loop reads CASSSTPDTQYF. As DNA, the CDR3 is TGTGCCAGCAGCTCAACTCCAGATACGCAGTATTTT. This chain connects TRBV7-9 to TRBJ2-3; D uncertain. Trimming took 4 bases from V and 4 from J, leaving 6 bases between them. The CDR3 is 12 amino acids. Germline V gives CDR1 SEHNR, CDR2 FQNEAQ (reference sequence).

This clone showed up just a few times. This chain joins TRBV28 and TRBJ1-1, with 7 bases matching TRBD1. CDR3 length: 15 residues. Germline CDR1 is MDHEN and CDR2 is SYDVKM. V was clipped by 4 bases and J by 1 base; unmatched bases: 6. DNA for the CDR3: TGTGCCAGCAGTTCGGGACAGCCACAGAACACTGAAGCTTTCTTT. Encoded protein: CASSSGQPQNTEAFF.

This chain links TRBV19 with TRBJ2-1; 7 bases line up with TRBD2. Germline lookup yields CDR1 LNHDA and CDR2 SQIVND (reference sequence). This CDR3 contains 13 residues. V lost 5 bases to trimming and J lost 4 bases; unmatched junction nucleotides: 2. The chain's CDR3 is CASSPGGYNEQFF. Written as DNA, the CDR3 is TGTGCCAGTAGTCCGGGAGGTTACAATGAGCAGTTCTTC.

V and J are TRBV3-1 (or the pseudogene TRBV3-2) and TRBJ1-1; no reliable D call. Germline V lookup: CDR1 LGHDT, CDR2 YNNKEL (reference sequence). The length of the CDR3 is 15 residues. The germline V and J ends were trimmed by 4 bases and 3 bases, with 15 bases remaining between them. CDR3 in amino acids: CASSLRPRDYTEAFF. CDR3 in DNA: TGTGCCAGCAGCCTCCGACCGCGTGACTACACTGAAGCTTTCTTT.

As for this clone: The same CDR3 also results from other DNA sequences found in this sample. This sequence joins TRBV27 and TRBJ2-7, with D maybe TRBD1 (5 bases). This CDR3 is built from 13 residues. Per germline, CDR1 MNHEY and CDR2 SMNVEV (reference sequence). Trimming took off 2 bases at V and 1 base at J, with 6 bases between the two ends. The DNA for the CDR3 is TGTGCCAGCAGTTTACAGGGATCCTACGAGCAGTACTTC. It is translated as CASSLQGSYEQYF.

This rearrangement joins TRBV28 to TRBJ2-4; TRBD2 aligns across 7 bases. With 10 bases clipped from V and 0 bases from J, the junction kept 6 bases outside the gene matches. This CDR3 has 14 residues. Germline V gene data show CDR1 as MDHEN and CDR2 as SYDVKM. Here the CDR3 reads CATGRGLAKNIQYF. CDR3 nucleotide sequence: TGTGCCACCGGGCGGGGGTTAGCCAAAAACATTCAGTACTTC. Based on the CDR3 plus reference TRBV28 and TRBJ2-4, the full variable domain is DVKVTQSSRYLVKRTGEKVFLECVQDMDHENMFWYRQDPGLGLRLIYFSYDVKMKEKGDIPEGYSVSREKKERFSLILESASTNQTSMYLCATGRGLAKNIQYFGAGTRLSVL.